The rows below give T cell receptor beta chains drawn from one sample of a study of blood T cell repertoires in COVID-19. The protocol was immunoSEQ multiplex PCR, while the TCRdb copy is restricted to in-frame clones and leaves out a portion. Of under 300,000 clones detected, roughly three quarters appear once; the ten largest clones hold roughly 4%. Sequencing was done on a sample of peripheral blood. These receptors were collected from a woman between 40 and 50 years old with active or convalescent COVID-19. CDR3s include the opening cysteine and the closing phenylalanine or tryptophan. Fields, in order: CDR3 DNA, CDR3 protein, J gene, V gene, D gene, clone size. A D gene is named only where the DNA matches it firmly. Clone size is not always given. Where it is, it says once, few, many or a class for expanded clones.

DNA: TGTGCCAGCAGCTTAGACGGTTCTAGCACAGATACGCAGTATTTT; CDR3: CASSLDGSSTDTQYF; J: TRBJ2-3; V: TRBV11-2; D: NA; size: NA
DNA: TGTGCCACCAGGGGACTGGATAACTACGAGCAGTACTTC; CDR3: CATRGLDNYEQYF; J: TRBJ2-7; V: TRBV15; D: NA; size: NA
DNA: TGTGCCAGCAGCGTGGGCCCGAGGGCTAGCGTCTACGAGCAGTACTTC; CDR3: CASSVGPRASVYEQYF; J: TRBJ2-7; V: TRBV5-5; D: NA; size: few
DNA: TGTGCCAGCAGTCAGTCCGGGACTGAAGCTTTCTTT; CDR3: CASSQSGTEAFF; J: TRBJ1-1; V: TRBV28; D: NA; size: NA
DNA: TGTGCCAGCAGCCTCACGGGAGAAAAACTGTTTTTT; CDR3: CASSLTGEKLFF; J: TRBJ1-4; V: TRBV3-1/TRBV3-2; D: NA; size: once
DNA: TGTGCCAGCAGTTACTCAGGGACTCTTCCCCTCGAGCAGTACTTC; CDR3: CASSYSGTLPLEQYF; J: TRBJ2-7; V: TRBV6-5; D: NA; size: once
DNA: TGCAGTGGCGTCTCCTACGAGCAGTACTTC; CDR3: CSGVSYEQYF; J: TRBJ2-7; V: TRBV20-1; D: NA; size: NA
DNA: TGTGCCAGCAGTTGGACTAGCGGGGTTAATGAGCAGTTCTTC; CDR3: CASSWTSGVNEQFF; J: TRBJ2-1; V: TRBV6-1; D: TRBD2; size: NA
DNA: TGTGCCAGCAGTGAAGTGGGGGGGCGGGATACGCAGTATTTT; CDR3: CASSEVGGRDTQYF; J: TRBJ2-3; V: TRBV6-1; D: NA; size: NA
DNA: TGCGCCAGCAGCTTGGAGGTGGCTAGATTCACAGATACGCAGTATTTT; CDR3: CASSLEVARFTDTQYF; J: TRBJ2-3; V: TRBV5-1; D: NA; size: NA
DNA: TGTGCCAGCAGCTCCCGGGACAGGGGTTACGAGCAGTACTTC; CDR3: CASSSRDRGYEQYF; J: TRBJ2-7; V: TRBV27; D: TRBD1; size: few
DNA: TGTGTCAGAAGCTCTGACAGTGGCTATAATTCACCCCTCCACTTT; CDR3: CVRSSDSGYNSPLHF; J: TRBJ1-6; V: TRBV7-5; D: NA; size: NA
DNA: TGTGCCATCAGCGATCTAGGACAGCCCCAGCATTTT; CDR3: CAISDLGQPQHF; J: TRBJ1-5; V: TRBV10-3; D: NA; size: NA
DNA: TGTGCCAGCAGTCCGGGACTAGTATTCGAGCAGTACTTC; CDR3: CASSPGLVFEQYF; J: TRBJ2-7; V: TRBV6-2/TRBV6-3; D: TRBD2; size: NA
DNA: TGTGCCAGCAGTGTACAGGGTACTAGCAATCAGCCCCAGCATTTT; CDR3: CASSVQGTSNQPQHF; J: TRBJ1-5; V: TRBV6-6; D: NA; size: NA
DNA: TGTGCCAGCAGCTTAGGGACAGGGGAAGTAGATACGCAGTATTTT; CDR3: CASSLGTGEVDTQYF; J: TRBJ2-3; V: TRBV7-3; D: TRBD1; size: NA
DNA: TGTGCCAGCAGCCGGGGGATGTGGACATCCTATGGCTACACCTTC; CDR3: CASSRGMWTSYGYTF; J: TRBJ1-2; V: TRBV28; D: NA; size: NA
DNA: TGTGCCAGCAGCTTAGAAATCGGGAAGGCTGAAGCTTTCTTT; CDR3: CASSLEIGKAEAFF; J: TRBJ1-1; V: TRBV5-4; D: NA; size: NA
DNA: TGTGCCAGCAGTCTAGCGGGGGGGCCGAGAACGGGCCAAGAGACCCAGTACTTC; CDR3: CASSLAGGPRTGQETQYF; J: TRBJ2-5; V: TRBV2; D: TRBD2; size: few
DNA: TGTGCCAGCAGTAGCGGGGGAGACACAGATACGCAGTATTTT; CDR3: CASSSGGDTDTQYF; J: TRBJ2-3; V: TRBV2; D: TRBD2; size: NA
DNA: TGTGCCAGCAGTTTATACACGAATTCTCAAGAGACCCAGTACTTC; CDR3: CASSLYTNSQETQYF; J: TRBJ2-5; V: TRBV27; D: NA; size: NA
DNA: TGTGCCAGCAGCTTAAACCCAGGTTCTGAAGCTTTCTTT; CDR3: CASSLNPGSEAFF; J: TRBJ1-1; V: TRBV11-3; D: NA; size: NA
DNA: TGTGCCAGCAGTGCCTACAGGGGAAACACTGAAGCTTTCTTT; CDR3: CASSAYRGNTEAFF; J: TRBJ1-1; V: TRBV28; D: TRBD1; size: NA
DNA: TGTGCCAGCGCCCATGGGGGGAACATGAACACTGAAGCTTTCTTT; CDR3: CASAHGGNMNTEAFF; J: TRBJ1-1; V: TRBV5-4; D: NA; size: NA
DNA: TGTGCCAGCAGTACAGAAAACAATCAGCCCCAGCATTTT; CDR3: CASSTENNQPQHF; J: TRBJ1-5; V: TRBV12-3/TRBV12-4; D: NA; size: NA
DNA: TGTGCCCACTCGCTGGGTGGGGGAGGCTATGGCTACACCTTC; CDR3: CAHSLGGGGYGYTF; J: TRBJ1-2; V: TRBV30; D: NA; size: NA
DNA: TGTGCCAGCAAGCCCCGGGGGGGGCTTTTCACAGATACGCAGTATTTT; CDR3: CASKPRGGLFTDTQYF; J: TRBJ2-3; V: TRBV2; D: TRBD2; size: NA
DNA: TGCAGTGCTCCGGGGGTTCATGGCTACACCTTC; CDR3: CSAPGVHGYTF; J: TRBJ1-2; V: TRBV20-1; D: NA; size: NA
DNA: TGTGCCATCAGTGAGTCGAGGGTCCCGACAGGGGAAGCTAATGAAAAACTGTTTTTT; CDR3: CAISESRVPTGEANEKLFF; J: TRBJ1-4; V: TRBV10-3; D: TRBD1; size: NA
DNA: TGCGCCAGCAGCCCCGGGGGGTGGAACACTGAAGCTTTCTTT; CDR3: CASSPGGWNTEAFF; J: TRBJ1-1; V: TRBV5-1; D: NA; size: NA
DNA: TGTGCCAGCAGCTTCGACAGAGTGTCTGAAGCTTTCTTT; CDR3: CASSFDRVSEAFF; J: TRBJ1-1; V: TRBV11-2; D: NA; size: NA
DNA: TGCGCCAGCAGTGAACAGGGGCCCTATGGCTACACCTTC; CDR3: CASSEQGPYGYTF; J: TRBJ1-2; V: TRBV10-1; D: TRBD1; size: NA
DNA: TGTGCCAGCAGGGAGGGGGCCTCGGGGCAGTACTTC; CDR3: CASREGASGQYF; J: TRBJ2-7; V: TRBV7-9; D: NA; size: NA
DNA: TGTGCCAGTAGTATAGACATTACGACAGGAGGTTCACCCCTCCACTTT; CDR3: CASSIDITTGGSPLHF; J: TRBJ1-6; V: TRBV19; D: NA; size: NA
DNA: TGTGCCAGCAGGACAGGGGGCGACACTGAAGCTTTCTTT; CDR3: CASRTGGDTEAFF; J: TRBJ1-1; V: TRBV28; D: TRBD1; size: NA
DNA: TGTGCCAGTAGTATCCGGGGGGGCGGAACCGGGGAGCTGTTTTTT; CDR3: CASSIRGGGTGELFF; J: TRBJ2-2; V: TRBV19; D: TRBD2; size: NA
DNA: TGTGCCAGCAGCTTCGCGAGACAGGGTTTGCAGTATTTT; CDR3: CASSFARQGLQYF; J: TRBJ2-3; V: TRBV7-9; D: TRBD1; size: NA
DNA: TGTGCCAGCAGTTACGGAGGGGACGCCCGTGGCTACACCTTC; CDR3: CASSYGGDARGYTF; J: TRBJ1-2; V: TRBV6-5; D: NA; size: NA